Each of the 25 T cell receptor beta chains below was sequenced from the same sample in a study of T cell repertoires in cytomegalovirus infection (dated by TCRdb to the late 2010s). Sequenced on an Illumina HiSeq 1500. TCRdb reprocessed the public reads (quality trimming at Q25 with fastp, clone calling with MiXCR) and kept in-frame beta chains. Rows are combined by CDR3 protein, so each entry shows the most common genes and DNA. The sample table lists a few hundred thousand distinct CDR3 sequences, 26% of them with a count of one. The ten largest make up about 12% of the sample. The sequenced sample was PBMCs. The receptors derive from a human donor in good health (CMV status not recorded). Some clones in this sample may be carry-over from other donors' samples.

Details on this clonotype: The junction shows a germline mismatch at one end, possibly a read error. V and J are TRBV6-5 and TRBJ2-2; D unclear. Per germline, CDR1 MNHEY and CDR2 SVGAGI. The CDR3 has 17 residues. The CDR3 sequence is CASSYSLQGPNAGELFF. The CDR3 DNA reads as TGTGCCAGCAGTTACTCGCTCCAAGGACCGAACGCCGGGGAGCTGTTTTTT.

This clonotype was counted between two and nine times. The chain combines TRBV7-2 with TRBJ2-4; D unclear. Looked up from germline, CDR1 is SGHTA and CDR2 is FQGNSA. There are 16 residues in the CDR3. The V end lost 1 base, the J end lost 3 bases, and 13 bases lay between the germline ends. CDR3 DNA: TGTGCCAGCAGCTTAGTCCCGATGGACGGCAAAAACATTCAGTACTTC. Translation: CASSLVPMDGKNIQYF.

The V call is TRBV11-2, the J call TRBJ2-1, with 8 bases matching TRBD2. CDR3 length: 14 amino acids. Germline V CDR1 and CDR2: SGHAT, FQNNGV. V was pared by 3 bases and J by 7 bases, with 5 bases of the junction left unmatched. The CDR3 DNA reads as TGTGCCAGCAGCTTGGCGACTAGCGTAAATGAGCAGTTCTTC. Residues: CASSLATSVNEQFF.

The V and J genes are TRBV28 and TRBJ1-1; D unresolved. CDR3 length equals 12 residues. Germline V gene sequence: CDR1 MDHEN, CDR2 SYDVKM. V was clipped by 5 bases and J by 4 bases, with 8 bases between them. CDR3 protein: CASSALGTEAFF. The CDR3 nucleotides are TGTGCCAGCAGTGCGCTGGGCACTGAAGCTTTCTTT.

V usage is TRBV12-3 or TRBV12-4 and J usage is TRBJ2-1; possible D gene TRBD1, 5 bases. The CDR3 loop spans 14 amino acids. Trimming pared 4 bases from V and 6 bases from J, leaving 13 bases between. In DNA form, the CDR3 reads TGTGCCAGCAGTTCCTCCGGACATTTCAATGAGCAGTTCTTC. It translates to CASSSSGHFNEQFF.

Turning to this clonotype: This may be a read error, as it is one base from a much larger clone. The chain's CDR3 is CASRIKGQHHRGYGYPF. DNA for the CDR3: TGTGCCAGCAGGATAAAAGGGCAACACCATAGGGGCTATGGCTACCCCTTC. This chain links TRBV7-2 with TRBJ1-2; D is perhaps TRBD1 (5 bases). CDR1 and CDR2 from the germline V gene are SGHTA and FQGNSA. The CDR3 is made up of 17 amino acids.

There are many counts of this clonotype. This sequence joins TRBV7-6 and TRBJ2-7; 9 bases fit TRBD1. V gave up 5 bases and J gave up 6 bases; unmatched junction bases: 11. CDR1 is SGHVS, CDR2 FNYEAQ, per germline. CDR3 length: 15 amino acids. Here the CDR3 DNA reads TGTGCCAGCAGCACTGGACAGGGGCTTAAGGCCGAGCAGTACGTC. It encodes CASSTGQGLKAEQYV.

About this clonotype: Since a much larger clone is just one base distant, this may be a read error. The chain carries TRBV7-6 and TRBJ2-1; D remains unclear. Germline CDR1 SGHVS, CDR2 FNYEAQ. This CDR3 has 13 amino acids. Trimming removed 6 bases from V and 9 bases from J, with 15 bases in between. The chain's CDR3 is CASSDIVPREQFF. The CDR3 DNA follows: TGTGCCAGCAGTGACATAGTCCCGCGTGAGCAGTTCTTC.

This clonotype has more than one count but fewer than ten. The chain joins TRBV7-9 to TRBJ2-4; TRBD1 aligns across 8 bases. The V gene's germline CDR1 is SEHNR and CDR2 FQNEAQ (reference sequence). Trimming took 4 bases from V and 4 from J; bases not matched to a gene: 3. The CDR3 runs 14 residues. The chain's CDR3 is CASSSGQAKNIQYF. CDR3 sequence (DNA): TGTGCCAGCAGCTCGGGACAGGCTAAAAACATTCAGTACTTC. The full variable domain, rest sourced from reference TRBV7-9 and TRBJ2-4, is DTGVSQNPRHKITKRGQNVTFRCDPISEHNRLYWYRQTLGQGPEFLTYFQNEAQLEKSRLLSDRFSAERPKGSFSTLEIQRTEQGDSAMYLCASSSGQAKNIQYFGAGTRLSVL.

As regards this clonotype: The DNA is left out, because the CDR3 cannot be placed on it with certainty; the CDR3 is given as TCRdb lists it. The chain has TRBV19 and TRBJ1-2. CDR1 and CDR2 (germline): LNHDA, SQIVND (reference sequence). The CDR3 extends over 15 residues, inclusive of both ends. The CDR3 sequence is CASVPQQGDGSGYTF.

V is TRBV6-2 or TRBV6-3 and J is TRBJ1-1; tentative D call: TRBD1 (5 bases). CDR1 and CDR2 from the germline V gene are MNHEY and SVGEGT. CDR3 size: 13 residues. The V gene lost 0 bases and the J gene lost 13 bases, with 15 bases spanning the gap. The CDR3 sequence is CASSYSTLLQGFF. The CDR3 region has the DNA TGTGCCAGCAGTTACTCCACTCTTCTTCAGGGTTTCTTT.

The V gene is TRBV20-1, the J gene TRBJ1-5; 7 bases fit TRBD1. This CDR3 has 13 amino acids. Germline V lookup: CDR1 DFQATT, CDR2 SNEGSKA (reference sequence). Losses at the gene ends were 6 bases for V and 7 bases for J; bases not matched to a gene: 9. CDR3 protein: CSAAQGVEQPQHF. The CDR3 DNA is TGCAGTGCGGCTCAGGGGGTGGAGCAGCCCCAGCATTTT.

Many counts were recorded for this clonotype. The CDR3 nucleotides read TGTGCCAGCAATCCAAGGGGAAGGGAGACCCAGTACTTC. Amino acids: CASNPRGRETQYF. The chain links TRBV6-2 or TRBV6-3 to TRBJ2-5, with a possible D match to TRBD1 (5 bases). Germline V lookup: CDR1 MNHEY, CDR2 SVGEGT. CDR3 length equals 13 residues. Trimming took 7 bases from V and 5 from J, leaving 14 bases between them.

The V call is TRBV30, the J call TRBJ2-2; 8 nucleotides agree with TRBD1. With 2 bases clipped from V and 6 bases from J, the junction kept 5 bases outside the gene matches. Germline V lookup: CDR1 GTSNPN, CDR2 SVGIG (reference sequence). This CDR3 contains 14 residues. The CDR3 coding sequence is TGTGCCTGGAGTCCCCAGGGGGCGGCCGGGGAGCTGTTTTTT. Translating gives CAWSPQGAAGELFF.

V and J are TRBV7-4 and TRBJ1-2; D remains unclear. Trimming removed 1 base from V and 4 bases from J, with 16 bases in between. CDR3 length: 16 residues. Germline-derived CDR1 and CDR2 are SGHVT and SQSDAQ. CDR3 nucleotide sequence: TGTGCCAGCAGCTTAGGGGCTCAATTTTTGAGCTATGGCTACACCTTC. Its translation is CASSLGAQFLSYGYTF.

This clonotype was detected a few times. The chain combines TRBV5-4 with TRBJ1-1, with D tentatively TRBD1 (5 bases). V gave up 4 bases and J gave up 0 bases, with 13 bases separating them. The germline CDR1 and CDR2 sequences are SGHNT and YYREEE (reference sequence). This CDR3 has 15 amino acids. The CDR3 sequence: CASSGGPRMNTEAFF. CDR3 in DNA: TGTGCCAGCAGCGGGGGACCGCGGATGAACACTGAAGCTTTCTTT.

V gene TRBV20-1 combines with J gene TRBJ1-5; no clear D. Trimming took 1 base from V and 0 from J, leaving 4 bases between them. CDR1 DFQATT and CDR2 SNEGSKA come from the germline V gene (reference sequence). The CDR3 is 13 amino acids. Here the CDR3 reads CSARASSNQPQHF. CDR3 sequence (DNA): TGCAGTGCTAGAGCCAGTAGCAATCAGCCCCAGCATTTT.

The chain couples TRBV4-2 to TRBJ2-7, with TRBD2 matching 8 bases. After removal of 0 bases from V and 5 bases from J, the junction contained 6 bases not matched to a gene. Germline values: CDR1 LGHNA, CDR2 YNFKEQ. The CDR3 is 15 residues long. For the CDR3, the DNA is TGTGCCAGCAGCCAAGAAGCGGGAGCCCGCGACGAGCAGTACTTC. It specifies CASSQEAGARDEQYF.

There are a few counts of this clonotype. The chain links TRBV5-8 to TRBJ2-7; TRBD2 agrees at 7 bases. Germline loops: CDR1 SGHTS, CDR2 YDEGEE. The CDR3 is made up of 14 amino acids. V gave up 4 bases and J gave up 5 bases; unmatched junction bases: 9. DNA of the CDR3: TGTGCCAGCAGCCCAAGACTAGCCCCCCACGAGCAGTACGTC. It encodes CASSPRLAPHEQYV.

The chain joins TRBV6-5 to TRBJ2-7; a possible D gene is TRBD2 (6 bases). This CDR3 region has 16 residues. The V end was cut by 2 bases, the J end by 0 bases, with 14 bases between. Germline CDR1 and CDR2: MNHEY and SVGAGI. The CDR3 loop is CASSYRRATISYEQYF. In DNA, the CDR3 is TGTGCCAGCAGTTACAGGAGGGCTACGATCTCCTACGAGCAGTACTTC.

This clonotype was seen more than once but under ten times. This chain links TRBV5-1 with TRBJ1-2; D is unclear. CDR1 and CDR2 from the germline V gene are SGHRS and YFSETQ. CDR3 length: 14 amino acids. V was clipped by 1 base and J by 4 bases, with 11 bases between them. The CDR3: CASSLLPDIYGYTF. DNA for the CDR3: TGCGCCAGCAGCTTGCTTCCGGATATCTATGGCTACACCTTC.

There are a few counts of this clonotype. The chain employs TRBV5-5 and TRBJ1-1; D is ambiguous. CDR1 SGHKS and CDR2 YYEKEE come from the germline V gene (reference sequence). Between the trimmed V and J ends, which lost 1 base and 1 base, there was a span of 11 bases. The CDR3 consists of 15 residues. CDR3 nucleotide sequence: TGTGCCAGCAGCTTGTCTCACCTATCGAACACTGAAGCTTTCTTT. Translating gives CASSLSHLSNTEAFF.

V usage is TRBV6-2 or TRBV6-3 and J usage is TRBJ1-1; 7 nucleotides align to TRBD1. This CDR3 region has 16 residues. The V segment lost 0 bases and the J segment 3 bases; nucleotides outside the gene matches: 7. The germline gives CDR1 MNHEY, CDR2 SVGEGT. CDR3 loop: CASSYSSTGSDTEAFF. In DNA, the CDR3 is TGTGCCAGCAGTTACTCTTCGACAGGGTCGGACACTGAAGCTTTCTTT.

This clonotype was counted many times. The CDR3, as DNA: TGTGCCAGCAGCTTATGGTTGCAGGGGGGGGAGGGCTACACCTTC. Encoded protein: CASSLWLQGGEGYTF. The V and J genes are TRBV7-2 and TRBJ1-2; TRBD1 aligns across 7 bases. CDR3 length: 15 residues. With V trimmed by 2 bases and J by 8 bases, 11 bases remained unmatched. CDR1 and CDR2 from the germline V gene are SGHTA and FQGNSA.

The J gene is TRBJ1-3, the V gene TRBV7-2; 8 bases align to TRBD1. V lost 6 bases, J lost 0 bases, and 7 bases stayed unmatched. Germline CDR1 SGHTA, CDR2 FQGNSA. The CDR3 has 16 residues. The CDR3 nucleotides are TGTGCCAGCAGGCTGGGACAGGAGGCCTCTGGAAACACCATATATTTT. Translation: CASRLGQEASGNTIYF.